These 24 T cell receptor beta chains came from one sample sequenced in a study of shared clonotypes between healthy human individuals. The table came from immunoSEQ multiplex PCR; TCRdb's copy has only in-frame clones and leaves some out. Of about 1 million clones in the sample, approximately 76% are singletons; the top ten hold 1.4% to 1.5%. Specimen: memory CD4+ T cells sorted from blood. The subset is: CD45RA-negative fraction. All receptors come from a young man in good health.

Points on this clone: Its ends do not fully match the called genes, so a read error is possible. The V gene is TRBV7-8, the J gene TRBJ2-7; 9 nucleotides agree with TRBD1. CDR3 length: 15 amino acids. In germline, CDR1 is SGHVS, CDR2 FQNEAQ. CDR3 in DNA: TGTGCCAGCGGCTTACAGGGGGCGAGGCCCTACGAGCAGTACTTC. Its translation is CASGLQGARPYEQYF.

The chain links TRBV19 to TRBJ2-1; D unresolved. The CDR3 spans 12 residues. V was cut by 9 bases and J by 1 base, with 7 bases left in between. Germline V gene sequence: CDR1 LNHDA, CDR2 SQIVND (reference sequence). The CDR3 DNA reads TGTGCCAGCCAGACATCCTACAATGAGCAGTTCTTC. This encodes CASQTSYNEQFF.

The chain is built from TRBV5-6 and TRBJ2-1; the D is unclear. The CDR3 is 14 residues long. Germline V lookup: CDR1 SGHDT, CDR2 YYEEEE. V was shortened by 0 bases and J by 9 bases, with 13 bases between the two germline ends. CDR3 nucleotide sequence: TGTGCCAGCAGCTTGGACCCAACTGTCGGTGAGCAGTTCTTC. Translation gives CASSLDPTVGEQFF.

With respect to this clone: This CDR3 is also generated by other DNA sequences in the sample. The chain combines TRBV5-1 with TRBJ1-2, with D possibly matching TRBD1 (5 bases). The CDR3 runs 16 residues. The ends were cut back, 4 bases at V and 3 bases at J, with 19 bases in the middle. Looked up from germline, CDR1 is SGHRS and CDR2 is YFSETQ. Here the CDR3 reads CASSPGLRRGDYGYTF. For the CDR3, the DNA is TGCGCCAGCAGCCCCGGACTGAGACGAGGGGACTATGGCTACACCTTC.

Many counts were recorded for this clone. This chain uses TRBV7-6 with TRBJ1-1; perhaps TRBD1 as D (6 bases). Germline loops: CDR1 SGHVS, CDR2 FNYEAQ. The CDR3 runs 14 residues. Trimming cost V 3 bases and J 1 base, with 9 bases left between them. CDR3 in amino acids: CASSLGARNTEAFF. The DNA for the CDR3 is TGTGCCAGCAGCTTGGGGGCTAGGAACACTGAAGCTTTCTTT.

There are a few counts of this clone. The gene calls are TRBV2 and TRBJ1-2, with 8 positions matching TRBD1. CDR3 size: 16 residues. Trimming removed 6 bases from V and 6 bases from J; junction bases left unmatched: 15. Looked up from germline, CDR1 is SNHLY and CDR2 is FYNNEI. CDR3 protein: CASRGTAGGANDGYTF. CDR3 in DNA: TGTGCCAGCAGGGGCACGGCAGGGGGCGCAAACGATGGCTACACCTTC.

The table lists this clone with a count of one. The rearrangement joins TRBV2 to TRBJ2-2, with TRBD2 matching 12 bases. J was trimmed by 7 bases and V by 6 bases; bases with no gene match: 9. Germline CDR1 and CDR2: SNHLY and FYNNEI. The CDR3 covers 16 residues. The chain's CDR3 is CASRPSSGGAVGELFF. The DNA of the CDR3 is TGTGCCAGCAGACCCTCTAGCGGGGGGGCTGTCGGGGAGCTGTTTTTT.

The chain combines TRBV5-1 with TRBJ2-1, with 7 bases matching TRBD2. Germline V gives CDR1 SGHRS, CDR2 YFSETQ. V lost 0 bases to trimming and J lost 7 bases; unmatched junction nucleotides: 4. The CDR3 extends over 14 amino acids. The CDR3 loop is CASSLGLAENEQFF. As DNA, the CDR3 is TGCGCCAGCAGCTTGGGGCTAGCGGAAAATGAGCAGTTCTTC.

This clone was counted only a few times. Other DNA sequences in this sample translate to the same CDR3. The chain recombines TRBV5-4 with TRBJ2-7; D perhaps matches TRBD2 (7 bases). V lost 0 bases, J lost 6 bases, and 10 bases lay in between. CDR3 size: 13 residues. CDR1 and CDR2 (germline): SGHNT, YYREEE (reference sequence). CDR3 in amino acids: CASSLGGGREQYF. The CDR3 DNA reads TGTGCCAGCAGCTTGGGCGGGGGCCGCGAGCAGTACTTC.

This sequence joins TRBV6-1 and TRBJ2-1; D unclear. The CDR3 runs 14 residues. Germline V gene lookup returns CDR1 MNHNS and CDR2 SASEGT. The V end was cut by 10 bases, the J end by 1 base, with 14 bases between. CDR3 coding DNA: TGTGCCACTCCCCGGAGAGGTTCCTACAATGAGCAGTTCTTC. Protein sequence: CATPRRGSYNEQFF.

The J gene is TRBJ1-4, the V gene TRBV5-1, with TRBD1 identical over 9 bases. Trimming removed 4 bases from V and 0 bases from J; junction bases left unmatched: 4. The CDR3 covers 16 residues. Germline V lookup: CDR1 SGHRS, CDR2 YFSETQ. Here the CDR3 DNA reads TGCGCCAGCAGCATGACAGGGGGGACAACTAATGAAAAACTGTTTTTT. Encoded protein: CASSMTGGTTNEKLFF.

The genes are TRBV28 and TRBJ1-1; D is unresolved. This CDR3 comprises 14 residues. Germline CDR1 is MDHEN and CDR2 is SYDVKM. Trimming took 2 bases from V and 11 from J, leaving 18 bases between them. The CDR3 loop reads CASSLPGTGTAAFF. The CDR3 coding sequence is TGTGCCAGCAGTTTACCCGGCACGGGAACGGCGGCTTTCTTT.

The CDR3 sequence: CASNNDRGLTEAFF. CDR3 bases: TGCGCCAGCAACAACGACAGGGGGCTGACTGAAGCTTTCTTT. The rearrangement links TRBV5-1 to TRBJ1-1; TRBD1 matches 10 bases. CDR1 is SGHRS, CDR2 YFSETQ, per germline. The CDR3 covers 14 residues. V was pared by 6 bases and J by 5 bases, with 7 bases of the junction left unmatched.

The V call is TRBV5-6, the J call TRBJ2-5, with 9 nucleotides matching TRBD2. Trimming took 0 bases from V and 2 from J; bases not matched to a gene: 5. The CDR3 extends over 16 amino acids. Germline V lookup: CDR1 SGHDT, CDR2 YYEEEE. The CDR3 DNA reads TGTGCCAGCAGCTTGGTGAGCGGGGGGACGCAAGAGACCCAGTACTTC. Translation: CASSLVSGGTQETQYF. Based on the CDR3 plus reference TRBV5-6 and TRBJ2-5, the full variable domain is DAGVTQSPTHLIKTRGQQVTLRCSPKSGHDTVSWYQQALGQGPQFIFQYYEEEERQRGNFPDRFSGHQFPNYSSELNVNALLLGDSALYLCASSLVSGGTQETQYFGPGTRLLVL.

There are a few counts of this clone. This rearrangement joins TRBV5-1 to TRBJ2-3, with 9 positions matching TRBD1. V gave up 4 bases and J gave up 0 bases; unmatched junction bases: 6. CDR1 is SGHRS, CDR2 YFSETQ, per germline. The CDR3 extends over 16 amino acids. This chain's CDR3 is CASSPGGQGSTDTQYF. In DNA form, the CDR3 reads TGCGCCAGCAGCCCAGGCGGACAGGGGAGCACAGATACGCAGTATTTT.

The genes are TRBV19 and TRBJ1-2, with TRBD1 matching over 8 bases. The CDR3 length is 15 residues. Germline CDR1 is LNHDA and CDR2 is SQIVND (reference sequence). V lost 2 bases and J lost 6; bases outside the gene matches: 8. As DNA, the CDR3 is TGTGCCAGTAGTATAAAAGGGACAGGCACGAATGGCTACACCTTC. It specifies CASSIKGTGTNGYTF.

This chain joins TRBV4-1 and TRBJ1-1; D call uncertain. This CDR3 region has 18 residues. The ends were cut back, 0 bases at V and 6 bases at J, with 23 bases in the middle. Per germline, CDR1 MGHRA and CDR2 YSYEKL. CDR3 loop: CASSQDRLGRGRRAEAFF. CDR3 sequence (DNA): TGCGCCAGCAGCCAAGATAGGCTGGGGAGAGGGCGAAGGGCTGAAGCTTTCTTT.

V gene TRBV7-6 combines with J gene TRBJ1-1, with 8 bases aligning to TRBD1. This CDR3 comprises 14 residues. Germline assignment: CDR1 SGHVS and CDR2 FNYEAQ. V lost 5 bases to trimming and J lost 11 bases; unmatched junction nucleotides: 13. The CDR3 nucleotides read TGTGCCAGCAGCCCCTCACATCTGGACAGGGTTGCTTTCTTT. Protein product: CASSPSHLDRVAFF.

Notes on this clone: A junction end diverges from the germline sequence, so it may reflect a read error. The chain couples TRBV18 to TRBJ2-3, with 9 bases that match TRBD1. This CDR3 comprises 16 residues. Germline V CDR1 and CDR2: KGHSH, LQKENI. The CDR3 DNA reads as TGTGCCAGCTCACCCCCAGGACAGGGGTCGACAGGTACGCAGTATTTT. It is translated as CASSPPGQGSTGTQYF.

The sample holds a few counts of this clone. V usage is TRBV28 and J usage is TRBJ1-4; 7 nucleotides agree with TRBD1. V lost 10 bases, J lost 7 bases, and 12 bases stayed unmatched. CDR3 length: 14 residues. Germline values: CDR1 MDHEN, CDR2 SYDVKM. CDR3 sequence reads: CATTGSGLGEKLFF. In DNA, the CDR3 is TGTGCCACGACAGGGAGTGGTTTGGGTGAAAAACTGTTTTTT.

The rearrangement links TRBV6-1 to TRBJ1-4; D is undetermined. V lost 5 bases and J 5 bases, leaving 12 bases between the germline ends. CDR1 MNHNS and CDR2 SASEGT come from the germline V gene. The CDR3 extends over 14 amino acids. CDR3 region: CASSREGGNEKLFF. The CDR3 bases are TGTGCCAGCAGTAGGGAGGGAGGGAATGAAAAACTGTTTTTT.

This clone was seen just once. The chain uses TRBV5-6 and TRBJ1-2; D is possibly TRBD1 (5 bases). Germline loops: CDR1 SGHDT, CDR2 YYEEEE. The CDR3 length is 19 residues. Trimming cost V 4 bases and J 10 bases, with 35 bases left between them. The CDR3 DNA reads TGTGCCAGCAGCCCTCGGTGGGAGGGAGTGGGGCTTGGCCCCATCACCTACACCTTC. Residues: CASSPRWEGVGLGPITYTF.

The chain uses TRBV6-1 and TRBJ2-7; D not certain. This CDR3 has 16 residues. Trimming removed 0 bases at V and 5 bases at J, with 17 bases between. Germline V lookup: CDR1 MNHNS, CDR2 SASEGT. As DNA, the CDR3 is TGTGCCAGCAGTGAAGCGCTTGGGTGGGGTCACGACGAGCAGTACTTC. This codes for CASSEALGWGHDEQYF.

The chain employs TRBV5-6 and TRBJ2-3; TRBD2 matches 7 bases. Germline CDR1 and CDR2: SGHDT and YYEEEE. With V trimmed by 0 bases and J by 5 bases, 9 bases remained unmatched. The CDR3 has 16 residues. The CDR3 DNA reads TGTGCCAGCAGCTTGGCCGGCGGGAGTTTTGGAGATACGCAGTATTTT. It encodes CASSLAGGSFGDTQYF.